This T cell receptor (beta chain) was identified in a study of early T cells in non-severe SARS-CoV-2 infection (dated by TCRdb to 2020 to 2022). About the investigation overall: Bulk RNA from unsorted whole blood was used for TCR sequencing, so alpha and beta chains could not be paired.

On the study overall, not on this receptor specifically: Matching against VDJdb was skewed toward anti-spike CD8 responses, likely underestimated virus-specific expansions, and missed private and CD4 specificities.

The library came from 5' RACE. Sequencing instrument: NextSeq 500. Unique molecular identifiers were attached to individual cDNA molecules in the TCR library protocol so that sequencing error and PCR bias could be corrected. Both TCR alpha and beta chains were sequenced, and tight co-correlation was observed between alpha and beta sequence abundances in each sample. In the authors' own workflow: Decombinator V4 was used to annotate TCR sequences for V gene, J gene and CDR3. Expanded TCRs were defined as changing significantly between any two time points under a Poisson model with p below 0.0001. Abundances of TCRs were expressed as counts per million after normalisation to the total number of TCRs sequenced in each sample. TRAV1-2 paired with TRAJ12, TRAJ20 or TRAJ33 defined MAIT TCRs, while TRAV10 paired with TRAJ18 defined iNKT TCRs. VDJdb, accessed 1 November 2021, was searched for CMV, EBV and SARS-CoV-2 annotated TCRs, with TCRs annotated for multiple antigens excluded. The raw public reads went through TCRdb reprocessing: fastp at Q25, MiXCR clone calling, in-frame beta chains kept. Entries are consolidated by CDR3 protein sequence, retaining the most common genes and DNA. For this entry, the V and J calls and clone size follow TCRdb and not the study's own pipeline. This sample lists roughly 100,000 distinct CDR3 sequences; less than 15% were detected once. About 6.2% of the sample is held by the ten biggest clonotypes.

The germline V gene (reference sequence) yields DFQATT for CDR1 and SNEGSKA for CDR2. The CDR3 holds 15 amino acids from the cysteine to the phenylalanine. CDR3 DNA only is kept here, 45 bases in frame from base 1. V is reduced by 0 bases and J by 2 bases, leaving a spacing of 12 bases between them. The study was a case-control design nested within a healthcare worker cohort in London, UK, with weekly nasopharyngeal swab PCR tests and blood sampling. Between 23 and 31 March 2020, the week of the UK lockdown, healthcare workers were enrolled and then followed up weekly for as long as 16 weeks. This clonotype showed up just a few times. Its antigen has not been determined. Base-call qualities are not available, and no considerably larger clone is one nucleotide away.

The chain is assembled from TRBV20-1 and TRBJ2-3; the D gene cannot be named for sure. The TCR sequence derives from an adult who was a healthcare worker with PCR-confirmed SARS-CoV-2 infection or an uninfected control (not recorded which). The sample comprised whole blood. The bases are TGCAGTGCTAGAGATCCGGGCCGATTCACAGATACGCAGTATTTT. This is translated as CSARDPGRFTDTQYF.